Here is one TCR beta chain with its context. Its recognized antigen is unknown. One end of the junction varies from germline; a read error may be responsible. This sample stems from a study of OX40 agonist ivuxolimab in advanced cancers. In terms of the full investigation: Ivuxolimab was an agonistic, fully human IgG2 monoclonal antibody directed against OX40 (CD134), a costimulatory receptor. Intravenous ivuxolimab was administered to patients every 2 weeks at six dose levels: 0.01, 0.1, 0.3, 1.5, 3 and 10 mg/kg. Among the roughly 52 dose-escalation patients, around 19 had hepatocellular carcinoma, roughly 15 melanoma, 9 renal cell carcinoma and 9 head and neck cancer. In the dose-escalation cohort, 70% to 85% of patients were male, and the mean age was roughly 56 years with a range of about 20 to 80. Patients were allowed to have had prior anti-PD-1, anti-PD-L1 or anti-CTLA-4 therapy, and around 37% of the dose-escalation patients had previously received checkpoint inhibitors. Partial responses were achieved by three dose-escalation patients, of whom one had hepatocellular carcinoma and two had cutaneous melanoma. The purpose of peripheral TCRbeta sequencing was to test whether ivuxolimab changed TCR sequence diversity and led to clonal T-cell expansion. The paper describes the monotherapy dose-escalation part (N = 52 patients) of the phase I trial of ivuxolimab. Broader findings and caveats from the paper: After ivuxolimab, more expanded clones were found on average in CD8+ T cells than in CD4+ T cells. At doses of 0.1 to 3.0 mg/kg, clonal expansion of both CD4+ and CD8+ blood T cells was observed from baseline to week 6. Low levels of normalized T-cell clonal expansion were also seen in some patients who did not respond. In the 0.1-3.0 mg/kg groups, partial responders were among the patients with the lowest normalized peripheral clonal expansion, particularly in CD8+ T cells. The antigen specificity of the clonally expanded peripheral T cells was not determined.

Genomic DNA was isolated from the sorted cells so that the TCRbeta CDR3 region could be sequenced. TCRbeta CDR3 regions were sequenced using the immunoSEQ Assay. Entries here come from immuneACCESS through TCRdb and include only in-frame sequences with V and J called. Some clones fail to appear in such tables; in the studies checked, an unresolved V gene covers under half of the shortfall, and the cause of the remainder is unknown. Here the sample has 40,000 to 60,000 clones; roughly four fifths occur a single time. The top ten hold around 1.6% of the sample. Patients with autoimmune disease history or receiving systemic immunosuppression were excluded from the trial. In every dose cohort, peripheral blood was drawn for TCR sequencing at baseline, cycle 4 day 1, and cycle 7 day 1. The samples were taken from a phase I, first-in-human, multicenter, open-label dose-escalation trial of ivuxolimab. Adults with locally advanced or metastatic melanoma, renal cell carcinoma, hepatocellular carcinoma or head and neck squamous cell carcinoma were enrolled in the trial. CD4+ and CD8+ T cells were sorted separately from peripheral blood before TCR sequencing.

CDR1 SGHTA and CDR2 FQGNSA are derived from the germline V gene. The CDR3 numbers 18 residues from cysteine through phenylalanine. Just the 54-base CDR3 DNA is kept, in frame starting at base 1. This clonotype was sampled from an adult with an advanced solid tumor such as melanoma, head and neck, liver or kidney cancer. Here the chain combines TRBV7-2 and TRBJ2-2; the D region possibly corresponds to TRBD2 (10 bases align). The sample was CD4+ or CD8+ T cells sorted from blood, taken in a trial of the OX40 agonist ivuxolimab. The sequenced DNA is TGTGCCTGCAGCTGGCGGACAGGGGCTAGCGGGAGTTCGGGGGAGCTGTTTTTT. It translates to CACSWRTGASGSSGELFF. Supplemented by the reference TRBV7-2 and TRBJ2-2 proteins around the CDR3, the complete variable domain is GAGVSQSPSNKVTEKGKDVELRCDPISGHTALYWYRQSLGQGLEFLIYFQGNSAPDKSGLPSDRFSAERTGGSVSTLTIQRTQQEDSAVYLCACSWRTGASGSSGELFFGEGSRLTVL.